Included here is one TCR beta chain sequence, with context. The entry originates in a study of blood T cell repertoires in COVID-19. Study overall: Donors in the United States, Italy and Spain gave samples during acute or convalescent COVID-19. Sample material is recorded as cDNA or gDNA derived from T cells, B-cell-depleted T cells, or PBMCs.

Original data processing: From reference gene primer amplification, estimates of nucleated cell counts were derived. TCRdb's table, derived via immunoSEQ multiplex PCR, lists solely in-frame clones and lacks some. D and trimming were read from the DNA, whereas the V and J calls and clone size are those reported in that table. The sample lists about 210,000 clones; 82% were seen once. The CDR3 loop spans 15 amino acids. Trimming took 0 bases from V and 2 from J; bases not matched to a gene: 5. Germline V gene data show CDR1 as SGHRS and CDR2 as YFSETQ. The chain links TRBV5-1 to TRBJ2-7; 7 nucleotides agree with TRBD1. Sequenced material: peripheral blood. The TCR was taken from a woman aged 40 to 50 with acute or convalescent COVID-19. In DNA, the CDR3 is TGCGCCAGCAGCTTGGAAGAGGGGGCAGCCTACGAGCAGTACTTC. Protein: CASSLEEGAAYEQYF.